Described below is a single T cell receptor beta chain sequence and its context. This sample stems from a study of blood T cell repertoires in COVID-19. Turning to the study itself: COVID-19 samples, acute and convalescent, were from the United States, Italy and Spain. From T cells, B-cell-depleted T cells, or PBMCs came the material, which was cDNA or gDNA.

Generated by immunoSEQ multiplex PCR, the TCRdb table keeps only in-frame clones and is missing some. The profile shows approximately 500,000 clones, approximately 85% of them singletons. From germline, CDR1 is SNHLY and CDR2 FYNNEI. The CDR3 is 12 residues long. Trimming left V 10 bases short and J 4 bases short, with 12 bases between. The chain joins TRBV2 to TRBJ2-3; D is undetermined. The receptor comes from a human donor in a cohort sampled during active COVID-19. The sample was peripheral blood. CDR3 sequence (DNA): TGTGCCACCAAAAGAGACTCAGATACGCAGTATTTT. It translates to CATKRDSDTQYF.